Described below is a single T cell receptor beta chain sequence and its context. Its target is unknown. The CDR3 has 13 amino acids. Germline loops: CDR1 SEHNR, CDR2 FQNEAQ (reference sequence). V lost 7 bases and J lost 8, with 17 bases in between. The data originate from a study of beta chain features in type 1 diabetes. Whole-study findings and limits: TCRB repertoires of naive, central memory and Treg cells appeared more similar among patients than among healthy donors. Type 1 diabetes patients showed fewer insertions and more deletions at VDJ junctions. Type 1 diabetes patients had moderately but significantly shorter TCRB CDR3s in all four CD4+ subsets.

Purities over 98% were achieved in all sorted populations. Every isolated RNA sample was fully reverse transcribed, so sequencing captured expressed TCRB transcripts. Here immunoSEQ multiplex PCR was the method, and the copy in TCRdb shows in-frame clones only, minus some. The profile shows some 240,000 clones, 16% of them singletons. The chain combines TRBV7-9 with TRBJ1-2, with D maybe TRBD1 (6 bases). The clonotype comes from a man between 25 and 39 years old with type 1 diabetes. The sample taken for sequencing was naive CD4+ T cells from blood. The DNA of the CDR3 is TGTGCCAGCACCCGAATAACAGGGATAGGCTACACCTTC. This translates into CASTRITGIGYTF.